These 24 T cell receptor beta chains originate from one sample sequenced in a study of blood T cell repertoires in COVID-19. The method was immunoSEQ multiplex PCR; TCRdb's version includes in-frame clones alone and lacks a portion of them. The sample shows 120,000 or so clones, 88% of them seen only once. The sample was peripheral blood. The receptors were gathered from a human donor in a cohort sampled during active COVID-19.

The chain couples TRBV18 to TRBJ2-5, with 7 nucleotides matching TRBD1. Germline assignment: CDR1 KGHSH and CDR2 LQKENI. Losses at the gene ends were 3 bases for V and 2 bases for J; bases not matched to a gene: 6. The CDR3 is 15 amino acids. The CDR3 DNA is TGTGCCAGCTCACCTAGGACAGGACAACAAGAGACCCAGTACTTC. This encodes CASSPRTGQQETQYF.

V gene TRBV19 combines with J gene TRBJ2-7, with a weak D call TRBD2 (7 bases). The CDR3 contains 15 residues. Germline CDR1 is LNHDA and CDR2 is SQIVND (reference sequence). V lost 1 base and J 2 bases, leaving 12 bases between the germline ends. As DNA, the CDR3 is TGTGCCAGTAGTATAGGCCGGGGGGCCGCCTACGAGCAGTACTTC. This translates into CASSIGRGAAYEQYF.

The sample holds one count of this clone. J is TRBJ2-3 and V is TRBV4-1; 8 bases align to TRBD2. V was pared by 6 bases and J by 3 bases, with 5 bases of the junction left unmatched. This CDR3 is built from 14 residues. The V gene's germline CDR1 is MGHRA and CDR2 YSYEKL. DNA for the CDR3: TGCGCCAGCAGAAAGCGGGAGAGGACAGATACGCAGTATTTT. This sequence encodes CASRKRERTDTQYF.

The rearrangement joins TRBV6-5 to TRBJ1-1; possible D gene TRBD1, 5 bases. The CDR3 runs 12 residues. Germline V CDR1 and CDR2: MNHEY, SVGAGI. V gave up 8 bases and J gave up 1 base, with 8 bases separating them. The CDR3 DNA follows: TGTGCCAGCCGACAGAAGAACACTGAAGCTTTCTTT. The encoded protein is CASRQKNTEAFF.

This chain uses TRBV25-1 with TRBJ1-2; TRBD1 matches at 8 bases. J gave up 5 bases and V 2 bases, and 4 bases lay outside the gene matches. The CDR3 loop spans 14 amino acids. CDR1 and CDR2 from the germline V gene are MGHDK and SYGVNS. This CDR3 is CASSEGGTGYGYTF. CDR3 in DNA: TGTGCCAGCAGTGAAGGGGGGACAGGTTATGGCTACACCTTC.

The chain links TRBV7-6 to TRBJ1-1; D is perhaps TRBD1 (5 bases). CDR1 is SGHVS and CDR2 is FNYEAQ in the germline V gene. This CDR3 is 16 amino acids long. The germline V and J ends were trimmed by 7 bases and 3 bases, with 21 bases remaining between them. The CDR3 DNA sequence: TGTGCCAGCACCCTGAGGGAGGGGTACGGGGACACTGAAGCTTTCTTT. Translating gives CASTLREGYGDTEAFF.

The chain couples TRBV5-4 to TRBJ2-7; TRBD2 matches 8 bases. After removal of 3 bases from V and 2 bases from J, the junction contained 7 bases not matched to a gene. Germline CDR1 is SGHNT and CDR2 is YYREEE (reference sequence). The CDR3 is 15 amino acids. CDR3 region: CASSSGGLVTYEQYF. The CDR3 DNA sequence: TGTGCCAGCAGCTCGGGGGGACTAGTTACCTACGAGCAGTACTTC.

The chain joins TRBV10-3 to TRBJ2-3; 8 positions match TRBD1. The V gene's germline CDR1 is ENHRY and CDR2 SYGVKD. The CDR3 extends over 18 amino acids. V was pared by 6 bases and J by 4 bases, with 18 bases of the junction left unmatched. CDR3 loop: CAIRDINLAGGAADTQYF. The CDR3 DNA is TGTGCCATCAGGGACATAAACCTAGCAGGGGGCGCAGCAGATACGCAGTATTTT.

The chain joins TRBV3-1 (or the pseudogene TRBV3-2) to TRBJ2-7; 9 bases line up with TRBD1. The CDR3 is made up of 14 amino acids. After removal of 1 base from V and 3 bases from J, the junction contained 1 base not matched to a gene. CDR1 and CDR2 (germline): LGHDT, YNNKEL (reference sequence). The chain's CDR3 is CASSQGTGVYEQYF. CDR3 sequence (DNA): TGTGCCAGCAGCCAAGGGACAGGGGTCTACGAGCAGTACTTC.

In its sample, this clone was seen a few times. The rearrangement links TRBV6-1 to TRBJ1-3, with D possibly TRBD1 on 5 matching bases. In germline, CDR1 is MNHNS, CDR2 SASEGT. The CDR3 extends over 14 amino acids. The V gene lost 3 bases and the J gene lost 5 bases, with 11 bases spanning the gap. The CDR3 DNA sequence: TGTGCCAGCAGTGATCAGGGAGGGAGAAACACCATATATTTT. It translates to CASSDQGGRNTIYF.

The chain combines TRBV3-1 (or the pseudogene TRBV3-2) with TRBJ2-1; 11 bases map to TRBD2. The length of the CDR3 is 16 residues. Germline trimming cut 3 bases from V and 5 bases from J; bases unmatched to any gene: 6. The germline gives CDR1 LGHDT, CDR2 YNNKEL (reference sequence). Written as DNA, the CDR3 is TGTGCCAGCAGCCATAGCGGGAGGGCCTTCCACAATGAGCAGTTCTTC. Translating gives CASSHSGRAFHNEQFF.

The V call is TRBV4-1, the J call TRBJ2-3; 14 bases are shared with TRBD2. From germline, CDR1 is MGHRA and CDR2 YSYEKL. V lost 4 bases and J lost 2; bases outside the gene matches: 5. This CDR3 has 17 residues. Written as DNA, the CDR3 is TGCGCCAGCAGCCCCTTGGGACTAGCGGGGGCCACAGATACGCAGTATTTT. Protein product: CASSPLGLAGATDTQYF.

This sequence joins TRBV29-1 and TRBJ2-2, with D uncertain. The germline CDR1 and CDR2 sequences are SQVTM and ANQGSEA. Trimming took 0 bases from V and 1 from J, leaving 6 bases between them. The CDR3 runs to 14 residues. CDR3 bases: TGCAGCGTTGAAGAGAGCCTGAACACCGGGGAGCTGTTTTTT. The encoded protein is CSVEESLNTGELFF.

This chain uses TRBV28 with TRBJ1-1, with TRBD1 matching over 8 bases. This CDR3 contains 14 residues. Trimming took 2 bases from V and 5 from J; bases not matched to a gene: 4. Per the germline V gene, CDR1 is MDHEN and CDR2 is SYDVKM. The CDR3 sequence is CASSLQGAETEAFF. CDR3 nucleotides: TGTGCCAGCAGTTTACAGGGGGCGGAAACTGAAGCTTTCTTT.

As concerns this clone: The same CDR3 also results from other DNA sequences found in this sample. The V and J genes are TRBV7-9 and TRBJ2-1; possible D gene TRBD2, 6 bases. Germline V gene sequence: CDR1 SEHNR, CDR2 FQNEAQ (reference sequence). The CDR3 loop spans 14 amino acids. With 3 bases removed from V and 7 bases from J, the gap between germline ends came to 13 bases. The CDR3 region is CASSLEGRGNEQFF. Written as DNA, the CDR3 is TGTGCCAGCAGCTTGGAGGGTCGTGGGAATGAGCAGTTCTTC.

The genes are TRBV10-3 and TRBJ1-2; no clear D gene. The CDR3 has 13 amino acids. V was pared by 3 bases and J by 5 bases, with 10 bases between. Germline assignment: CDR1 ENHRY and CDR2 SYGVKD. In DNA form, the CDR3 reads TGTGCCATCAGTGATAGTACAGTTTATGGCTACACCTTC. It translates to CAISDSTVYGYTF.

V is TRBV6-5 and J is TRBJ1-1; D is perhaps TRBD1 (6 bases). The CDR3 consists of 16 residues. CDR1 is MNHEY, CDR2 SVGAGI, per germline. Trimming left V 2 bases short and J 1 base short, with 14 bases between. The CDR3, as DNA: TGTGCCAGCAGTTACGGGGGCGGGCTTGGGAACACTGAAGCTTTCTTT. Encoded protein: CASSYGGGLGNTEAFF.

V gene TRBV4-2 combines with J gene TRBJ1-2; D gene uncertain. The V end lost 1 base, the J end lost 4 bases, and 16 bases lay between the germline ends. This CDR3 is built from 16 residues. Germline CDR1 LGHNA, CDR2 YNFKEQ. CDR3: CASSQVRSRWAYGYTF. The DNA of the CDR3 is TGTGCCAGCAGCCAAGTTCGAAGTAGGTGGGCCTATGGCTACACCTTC.

V usage is TRBV5-1 and J usage is TRBJ1-1; a weak D match, TRBD1 (5 bases). V was cut by 4 bases and J by 5 bases, with 18 bases left in between. Germline values: CDR1 SGHRS, CDR2 YFSETQ. There are 15 residues in the CDR3. CDR3 sequence: CASSPGGAGITEAFF. The CDR3 DNA reads TGCGCCAGCAGCCCTGGTGGGGCAGGTATTACTGAAGCTTTCTTT.

The V call is TRBV10-1, the J call TRBJ2-1, with TRBD1 identical over 11 bases. Germline CDR1 and CDR2: WNHNN and SYGVQD (reference sequence). CDR3 size: 16 residues. V lost 6 bases to trimming and J lost 7 bases; unmatched junction nucleotides: 11. The CDR3 spells CASSLLDRGLVNEQFF. The CDR3, as DNA: TGCGCCAGCAGCCTGCTGGACAGGGGGCTTGTAAATGAGCAGTTCTTC.

This clone was recorded only once. The J gene is TRBJ2-7, the V gene TRBV5-4, with 7 bases matching TRBD2. Germline CDR1 SGHNT, CDR2 YYREEE (reference sequence). The ends lost 0 bases at V and 3 bases at J; junction bases unmatched: 9. The CDR3 length is 16 residues. CDR3 DNA: TGTGCCAGCAGCTTGGCCCTGGCTAGCGGATACTACGAGCAGTACTTC. Protein sequence: CASSLALASGYYEQYF.

The V call is TRBV5-8, the J call TRBJ2-2; tentatively, D is TRBD1 (5 bases). CDR1 SGHTS and CDR2 YDEGEE come from the germline V gene. The V and J ends lost 7 bases and 4 bases respectively, with 17 bases between them. The CDR3 consists of 15 residues. The CDR3 DNA sequence: TGTGCCAGCCCCATGGGGCAGATACCCACCGGGGAGCTGTTTTTT. The encoded protein is CASPMGQIPTGELFF.

The chain joins TRBV30 to TRBJ2-3, with TRBD1 identical over 7 bases. The CDR3 sequence is 14 residues long. The V gene's germline CDR1 is GTSNPN and CDR2 SVGIG (reference sequence). Trimming at V came to 0 bases and at J to 5 bases, leaving 5 bases not matched to a gene. The CDR3 region has the DNA TGTGCCTGGAGTGTAGGTCAGGGGGAAGATACGCAGTATTTT. Translation gives CAWSVGQGEDTQYF. Filled out from reference TRBV30 and TRBJ2-3, the complete variable domain reads SQTIHQWPATLVQPVGSPLSLECTVEGTSNPNLYWYRQAAGRGLQLLFYSVGIGQISSEVPQNLSASRPQDRQFILSSKKLLLSDSGFYLCAWSVGQGEDTQYFGPGTRLTVL.

The V call is TRBV3-1 (or the pseudogene TRBV3-2), the J call TRBJ2-1; 7 bases are a match to TRBD2. This CDR3 contains 17 residues. The germline V gene has CDR1 LGHDT and CDR2 YNNKEL (reference sequence). With 3 bases clipped from V and 8 bases from J, the junction kept 16 bases outside the gene matches. In DNA, the CDR3 is TGTGCCAGCAGCCACGCTTTCCTGGGGACTAATTTTTATGAGCAGTTCTTC. It codes for CASSHAFLGTNFYEQFF.